The T cell receptor beta chain under discussion was sequenced for a study of blood T cell repertoires in COVID-19. Sequencing was performed with immunoSEQ multiplex PCR; in TCRdb, only in-frame clones are kept and a portion is missing. The table shows about 76,000 clones, with roughly 89% occurring only once. The CDR3 has 16 residues. The V gene's germline CDR1 is MNHNS and CDR2 SASEGT. The V gene lost 2 bases and the J gene lost 4 bases, with 15 bases spanning the gap. The receptor's source is a human donor in a cohort sampled during active COVID-19. The V call is TRBV6-1, the J call TRBJ1-5, with D possibly being TRBD1 (5 bases). The source material was peripheral blood. The CDR3 nucleotides read TGTGCCAGCAGTGAATGGCCAGGCGCAGGGAATCAGCCCCAGCATTTT. This sequence encodes CASSEWPGAGNQPQHF.